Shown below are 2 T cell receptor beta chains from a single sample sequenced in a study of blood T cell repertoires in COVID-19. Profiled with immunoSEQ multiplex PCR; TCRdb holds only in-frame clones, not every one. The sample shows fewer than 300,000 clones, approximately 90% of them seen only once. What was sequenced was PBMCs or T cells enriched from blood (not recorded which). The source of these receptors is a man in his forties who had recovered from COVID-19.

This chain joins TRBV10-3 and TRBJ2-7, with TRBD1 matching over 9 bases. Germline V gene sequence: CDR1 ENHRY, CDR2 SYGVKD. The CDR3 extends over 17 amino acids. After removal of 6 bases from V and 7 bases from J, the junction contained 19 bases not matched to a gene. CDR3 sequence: CAISDLGTGSSLREQYF. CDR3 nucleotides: TGTGCCATCAGCGACCTAGGGACAGGGTCTTCGCTGCGGGAGCAGTACTTC.

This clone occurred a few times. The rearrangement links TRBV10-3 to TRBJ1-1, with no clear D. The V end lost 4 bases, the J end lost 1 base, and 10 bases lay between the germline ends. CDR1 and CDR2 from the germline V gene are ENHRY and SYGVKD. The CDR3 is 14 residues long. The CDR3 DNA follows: TGTGCCATCAGTGGTGGGGAGCCGAACACTGAAGCTTTCTTT. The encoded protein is CAISGGEPNTEAFF.